The clone carrying this T cell receptor beta chain has at least ten counts. One entry per CDR3 protein results from TCRdb running MiXCR on the RT-PCR reads. The sample carries almost 700,000 distinct CDR3 sequences, 11% to 15% recorded once. V was pared by 6 bases and J by 5 bases, with 4 bases of the junction left unmatched. Germline V lookup: CDR1 ENHRY, CDR2 SYGVKD. The CDR3 has 13 residues. Input material: memory CD4+ T cells from blood. The origin of this receptor is a female donor in good health, serving as a healthy control. The chain couples TRBV10-3 to TRBJ2-1, with 7 bases that match TRBD2. The CDR3 loop reads CAIRLGLDNEQFF. CDR3 bases: TGTGCCATCAGGTTAGGACTAGACAATGAGCAGTTCTTC.